Presented here are 5 T cell receptor beta chains from one specimen sequenced in a study of blood T cell repertoires in COVID-19. Sequenced by immunoSEQ multiplex PCR; TCRdb stores in-frame clones only, minus some. The table lists roughly 200,000 clones, 75% to 85% of them singletons. The specimen was peripheral blood. These receptor sequences come from a human donor in a cohort sampled during active COVID-19.

The chain couples TRBV2 to TRBJ1-4; 7 nucleotides match TRBD1. Germline lookup yields CDR1 SNHLY and CDR2 FYNNEI. The CDR3 is 14 amino acids. V gave up 6 bases and J gave up 5 bases; unmatched junction bases: 6. CDR3 sequence (DNA): TGTGCCAGCAGCAAGGACAGGAGGAATGAAAAACTGTTTTTT. It codes for CASSKDRRNEKLFF.

V is TRBV11-2 and J is TRBJ2-1; TRBD2 matches 12 bases. The CDR3 is made up of 16 amino acids. CDR1 and CDR2 (germline): SGHAT, FQNNGV. J lost 9 bases, V lost 5 bases, and 11 bases had no gene match. In DNA form, the CDR3 reads TGTGCCAGCAGCCCAAGACTAGCGGGAGTGGAGAGTGAGCAGTTCTTC. Protein: CASSPRLAGVESEQFF.

V usage is TRBV6-5 and J usage is TRBJ2-4; D may be TRBD1 (6 bases). The germline V gene encodes CDR1 MNHEY and CDR2 SVGAGI. The CDR3 is made up of 13 amino acids. V dropped 3 bases and J dropped 8 bases, with 11 bases sitting between them. CDR3 DNA: TGTGCCAGCAGTTATGTCGCAGGGGACATTCAGTACTTC. It is translated as CASSYVAGDIQYF.

The chain is built from TRBV12-3 or TRBV12-4 and TRBJ1-5; the D is unclear. The CDR3 contains 12 residues. V was pared by 5 bases and J by 4 bases, with 6 bases between. The DNA for the CDR3 is TGTGCCAGCAGTACAGCAAATCAGCCCCAGCATTTT. It translates to CASSTANQPQHF.

This chain joins TRBV6-5 and TRBJ2-7; the match to TRBD1 covers 8 bases. The CDR3 length is 15 residues. Germline CDR1 MNHEY, CDR2 SVGAGI. Trimming cost V 6 bases and J 3 bases; bases outside gene matches: 10. The CDR3 region is CASRSGKGTGYEQYF. CDR3 coding DNA: TGTGCCAGCAGATCGGGGAAAGGGACAGGCTACGAGCAGTACTTC.